This T cell receptor (beta chain) was identified in a study of siplizumab effects on memory and regulatory T cells. Study results and caveats: Memory cells seemed less diverse than naive T cells, which also seemed major contributors to the alloresponse. Roughly 75-96% of dividing CD4+ or CD8+ clones were without an attributable naive or memory phenotype. Siplizumab brought about a significant reduction in alloreactive sequences traceable to unstimulated CD4+ memory cells.

This CDR3 is built from 16 residues. Germline values: CDR1 MNHNY, CDR2 SVGAGI (reference sequence). Trimming stripped 2 bases from V and 1 base from J, with 15 bases between. As for this clone: The antigen is unknown.

Assayed TCR templates numbered 90,000 to 100,000 for each sample. Assay: immunoSEQ multiplex PCR; the TCRdb copy retains only in-frame clones and omits some. The table includes 100,000 or so clones, under 95% detected once. The chain employs TRBV6-6 and TRBJ2-7; weak D call: TRBD1 (6 bases). The origin of this receptor is a human donor in good health. The sample consisted of Tregs sorted from blood. CDR3 sequence (DNA): TGTGCCAGCAGTTACCGCAGGGAGAGGGGGTCCTACGAGCAGTACTTC. Translating it yields CASSYRRERGSYEQYF.